This entry describes one T cell receptor beta chain. This clonotype has a count of ten or more. Its cognate antigen has yet to be identified. There are no base qualities to consult, and no much larger clone falls within one base. PBMCs were isolated by Ficoll-Paque density gradient centrifugation. The record originates from a study of T-cell memory formation after mild COVID-19 (dated by TCRdb to about 2021). At the level of the whole study: TCR sequence clusters from the two donors were largely donor specific. Longitudinal TCRalpha and TCRbeta repertoire sequencing tracked T-cell clones expanding and contracting after mild COVID-19 in a couple of donors. Two young, previously healthy adult volunteers, one female and one male, were included in the cohort.

What the work shows at the level of the full study, not this receptor alone: The study covered only a couple of mild cases, and larger cohorts including severe cases with pre-infection samples were considered necessary. Some responding clones were found in pre-infection memory, which suggests that pre-existing cross-reactive memory T cells took part in the SARS-CoV-2 response. Contracting CD4+ clones were located mainly in the CM and EM memory subsets, whereas CD8+ clones were found to be enriched in EMRA. Balanced CD4/CD8 phenotypes were observed for clones contracting from day 15 to 85, whereas a bias towards CD4+ was observed for a second wave of clones expanding from day 15 to 37. Whether the second-wave clones peaking on day 37 were SARS-CoV-2 specific was not confirmed.

The data were produced on an Illumina NovaSeq 6000. Using 5'RACE with constant-segment primers, TCRalpha and TCRbeta cDNA libraries were constructed, with sample barcodes and unique molecular identifiers added in the process. Trizol reagent was used to extract RNA from every sample. The libraries were amplified in two PCR steps, and the second step added a second sample barcode and Illumina TruSeq adapters. Sequencing of libraries was performed on an Illumina NovaSeq with 2 x 150 bp paired-end reads. The paper's processing steps were these. Demultiplexing of reads and collapsing into UMI-guided consensus sequences were performed with migec v1.2.7. With mixcr v2.1.11, UMI consensuses were aligned to TRA and TRB V and J templates and assembled into clonotypes. Clonotypes were classified as expanded or contracted when called significant by both edgeR and NoisET, with noise models trained on biological replicates. For edgeR calls, the cutoffs were a false discovery rate-adjusted p below 0.01 and a log2 fold-change threshold of 1. As an exploratory analysis of dynamics, max-normalized trajectories of the 1000 most abundant clonotypes were examined by PCA with hierarchical clustering. The CD4 or CD8 phenotype of responding clones was assigned using the separately sequenced CD4+ and CD8+ repertoires. In-frame beta chains were kept once TCRdb had trimmed the public reads at Q25 with fastp and called clones with MiXCR. Each record represents a unique CDR3 protein, reported with the most common genes and DNA among its rows. In this record, the V and J calls reflect TCRdb's handling and not the investigators' own analysis. This sample gives some 150,000 distinct CDR3 sequences in total; roughly 6.2% of them show up just once. Approximately 2.2% of the sample is taken by the ten largest.

V has 3 bases trimmed and J has 3 bases trimmed; junction bases matching no gene number 4. Reading from cysteine to phenylalanine, the CDR3 counts 15 amino acids. Kept here is only the CDR3 DNA, which spans 45 bases and is read in frame from base 1. Sequencing was carried out using PBMCs or a T cell subset sorted from them (not recorded which). This sequence was found in an adult woman who had mild COVID-19 (a few samples of this study predate the infection). The sample titles of this study are shuffled in the database, so cell type and time point are left out; the donor was told from shared clones. The sequence links TRBV12-3 or TRBV12-4 to TRBJ2-1, with 8 middle bases fitting TRBD2. The nucleotide sequence is TGTGCCAGCAGTTTTAGTAGCGGGAACTACAATGAGCAGTTCTTC. Its product reads: CASSFSSGNYNEQFF.